Listed here are 30 T cell receptor beta chains from one sample, sequenced in a study of patients and donors after allogeneic stem cell transplantation. TCRdb independently ran MiXCR on the RT-PCR reads; one entry per CDR3 protein. In the table there are approximately 200,000 distinct CDR3 sequences, around two fifths of which are singletons. The sequencing sample was made of blood, either unsorted or a sorted T cell fraction (not recorded which). These receptors were collected from a human donor who was either an allogeneic HSCT recipient or a stem cell or donor lymphocyte infusion donor (not recorded which). It is not recorded whose cells these are; they may come from a transplant donor.

The chain links TRBV30 to TRBJ1-1; D possibly corresponds to TRBD1 (5 bases). Per germline, CDR1 GTSNPN and CDR2 SVGIG (reference sequence). The CDR3 is 12 amino acids. The V end lost 0 bases, the J end lost 7 bases, and 9 bases lay between the germline ends. CDR3 sequence: CAWSVRGGEAFF. The CDR3 region has the DNA TGTGCCTGGAGTGTACGGGGGGGTGAAGCTTTCTTT.

The chain has TRBV24-1 and TRBJ2-5; D is unclear. Germline V gene sequence: CDR1 KGHDR, CDR2 SFDVKD. The CDR3 runs 11 residues. Trimming shortened V by 5 bases and J by 5 bases, and 5 bases separated the two germline ends. The DNA of the CDR3 is TGTGCCACCAGTGCCCATGAGACCCAGTACTTC. Its protein is CATSAHETQYF.

This chain connects TRBV21-1 to TRBJ1-1. TRBV21-1 has pseudogene status. This CDR3 spans 11 amino acids. CDR3 loop: CAIRKNTEAFF. The CDR3 DNA is TGTGCCATTCGGAAGAACACTGAAGCTTTCTTT.

The chain couples TRBV15 to TRBJ1-2; D gene unclear. CDR1 is LNHNV and CDR2 is YYDKDF in the germline V gene (reference sequence). This CDR3 has 17 residues. With 0 bases removed from V and 5 bases from J, the gap between germline ends came to 19 bases. The CDR3 DNA is TGTGCCACCAGCAGAGATAGAAGTCATGGTTCGGAGTATGGCTACACCTTC. This codes for CATSRDRSHGSEYGYTF.

For the CDR3, the DNA is TGTGCCAGCAGCAAAGTAGGACAGCCGATCTACGAGCAGTACTTC. It yields the protein CASSKVGQPIYEQYF. This chain connects TRBV21-1 to TRBJ2-7; the listed D gene, TRBD1, was not tested against the DNA. TRBV21-1 is a known pseudogene. The CDR3 runs to 15 residues.

The J gene is TRBJ1-2, the V gene TRBV10-2; 9 bases fit TRBD1. V lost 6 bases and J lost 4; bases outside the gene matches: 6. This CDR3 has 14 amino acids. Per the germline V gene, CDR1 is WSHSY and CDR2 is SAAADI. The CDR3 DNA reads as TGCGCCAGCAGGCCTACAGGGGGCCCCTATGGCTACACCTTC. It is translated as CASRPTGGPYGYTF.

The V and J genes are TRBV27 and TRBJ2-3; 7 nucleotides agree with TRBD1. Germline V gene data show CDR1 as MNHEY and CDR2 as SMNVEV (reference sequence). With 6 bases clipped from V and 2 bases from J, the junction kept 11 bases outside the gene matches. The CDR3 spans 16 residues. The CDR3 DNA is TGTGCCAGCAGCTCCTACAGGGGTAGGGCCACAGATACGCAGTATTTT. Residues: CASSSYRGRATDTQYF.

The rearrangement uses TRBV11-2 and TRBJ2-3; D unresolved. Germline CDR1 is SGHAT and CDR2 is FQNNGV. The CDR3 loop spans 13 amino acids. V lost 2 bases, J lost 4 bases, and 7 bases lay in between. The CDR3 region has the DNA TGTGCCAGCAGCTTATTTCTGGCAGATACGCAGTATTTT. Its protein is CASSLFLADTQYF.

The chain uses TRBV27 and TRBJ1-2; no reliable D call. The CDR3 extends over 13 amino acids. Germline V gives CDR1 MNHEY, CDR2 SMNVEV (reference sequence). Trimming cost V 6 bases and J 4 bases, with 12 bases left between them. The CDR3 here is CASSPRRVYGYTF. CDR3 nucleotide sequence: TGTGCCAGCAGCCCCCGTCGGGTCTATGGCTACACCTTC.

There are a few counts of this clonotype. The J gene is TRBJ1-1, the V gene TRBV5-1; D is unclear. The CDR3 is 13 residues long. Germline V lookup: CDR1 SGHRS, CDR2 YFSETQ. V was clipped by 4 bases and J by 7 bases, with 14 bases between them. CDR3 sequence (DNA): TGCGCCAGCAGCGACCGCGGACTTGGTGAAGCTTTCTTT. Residues: CASSDRGLGEAFF.

A few counts support this clonotype. The chain is built from TRBV12-3 or TRBV12-4 and TRBJ1-5; D may be TRBD1 (6 bases). V was shortened by 2 bases and J by 3 bases, with 11 bases between the two germline ends. The CDR3 length is 15 residues. CDR3 in amino acids: CASSLRTAYNQPQHF. The DNA of the CDR3 is TGTGCCAGCAGTTTAAGGACAGCCTACAATCAGCCCCAGCATTTT.

V is TRBV7-2 and J is TRBJ2-5, with 14 bases identical to TRBD2. The germline V gene has CDR1 SGHTA and CDR2 FQGNSA. The CDR3 extends over 20 amino acids. With 4 bases clipped from V and 2 bases from J, the junction kept 15 bases outside the gene matches. The chain's CDR3 is CASSSNPGLAGERIQETQYF. The CDR3 bases are TGTGCCAGCAGCTCAAACCCGGGACTAGCGGGGGAAAGGATACAAGAGACCCAGTACTTC.

V usage is TRBV7-8 and J usage is TRBJ2-1, with TRBD1 as a possible D gene (6 bases). CDR3 length equals 14 residues. CDR1 is SGHVS and CDR2 is FQNEAQ in the germline V gene. With 2 bases removed from V and 4 bases from J, the gap between germline ends came to 9 bases. CDR3 region: CASSLTGQYNEQFF. CDR3 DNA sequence: TGTGCCAGCAGCTTAACAGGGCAGTACAATGAGCAGTTCTTC.

This sequence joins TRBV12-3 or TRBV12-4 and TRBJ2-1, with 13 bases that match TRBD2. The CDR3 has 16 residues. V was pared by 6 bases and J by 9 bases, with 11 bases of the junction left unmatched. DNA for the CDR3: TGTGCCAGCAGCTTCCGGACTAGCGGGAGATCGGGTGAGCAGTTCTTC. It codes for CASSFRTSGRSGEQFF.

This clonotype has more than one count but fewer than ten. V and J are TRBV11-1 and TRBJ2-1, with D uncertain. Trimming removed 5 bases from V and 3 bases from J, with 11 bases in between. The germline CDR1 and CDR2 sequences are SGHAT and FQDESV (reference sequence). This CDR3 comprises 14 residues. CDR3: CASSTTGFYNEQFF. CDR3 in DNA: TGTGCCAGCAGCACTACCGGGTTCTACAATGAGCAGTTCTTC.

This chain links TRBV15 with TRBJ2-1; D might be TRBD2 (5 bases). Trimming removed 1 base from V and 1 base from J, with 8 bases in between. This CDR3 comprises 15 residues. Germline CDR1 LNHNV, CDR2 YYDKDF (reference sequence). In nucleotides, the CDR3 is TGTGCCACCAGCAGAGGAGCGGAATCCTACAATGAGCAGTTCTTC. Its translation is CATSRGAESYNEQFF.

A few counts support this clonotype. The chain carries TRBV3-1 and TRBJ2-1; possible D gene TRBD1, 5 bases. Trimming cost V 4 bases and J 9 bases, with 10 bases left between them. From germline, CDR1 is LGHDT and CDR2 YNNKEL (reference sequence). This CDR3 is 12 amino acids long. The CDR3 is CASSLLRGEQFF. CDR3 bases: TGTGCCAGCAGCCTACTAAGGGGTGAGCAGTTCTTC.

This chain links TRBV29-1 with TRBJ2-1; D gene ambiguous. From germline, CDR1 is SQVTM and CDR2 ANQGSEA. The CDR3 extends over 12 amino acids. V gave up 2 bases and J gave up 6 bases, with 8 bases separating them. CDR3 sequence (DNA): TGCAGCGTTGAAAATCACCGCAATGAGCAGTTCTTC. The encoded protein is CSVENHRNEQFF.

There are a few counts of this clonotype. The rearrangement links TRBV20-1 to TRBJ1-5; 10 bases align to TRBD1. Germline values: CDR1 DFQATT, CDR2 SNEGSKA (reference sequence). The CDR3 runs 16 residues. Losses at the gene ends were 0 bases for V and 6 bases for J; bases not matched to a gene: 8. The CDR3 sequence: CSARDPGQGVPQPQHF. The CDR3 DNA reads TGCAGTGCTAGAGATCCAGGACAGGGGGTTCCTCAGCCCCAGCATTTT.

This clonotype was detected only a few times. This chain links TRBV5-1 with TRBJ1-4; TRBD1 matches 8 bases. The CDR3 consists of 13 residues. CDR1 is SGHRS, CDR2 YFSETQ, per germline. Trimming took 5 bases from V and 7 from J; bases not matched to a gene: 4. CDR3 sequence reads: CASRPGQGEKLFF. CDR3 in DNA: TGCGCCAGCAGACCCGGACAGGGTGAAAAACTGTTTTTT.

V is TRBV12-3 or TRBV12-4 and J is TRBJ2-2; 10 bases match TRBD2. With V trimmed by 6 bases and J by 3 bases, 13 bases remained unmatched. The length of the CDR3 is 18 residues. The CDR3 spells CASSQAGAGGTDTGELFF. Written as DNA, the CDR3 is TGTGCCAGCAGCCAGGCGGGAGCGGGAGGGACAGACACCGGGGAGCTGTTTTTT.

The chain employs TRBV7-2 and TRBJ1-5; D remains unclear. This CDR3 comprises 15 residues. The germline V gene has CDR1 SGHTA and CDR2 FQGNSA. With 1 base removed from V and 2 bases from J, the gap between germline ends came to 9 bases. The CDR3 is CASSLEPGRNQPQHF. The DNA for the CDR3 is TGTGCCAGCAGCTTAGAGCCGGGCCGCAATCAGCCCCAGCATTTT.

This clonotype was detected a few times. V and J are TRBV4-3 and TRBJ2-7, with TRBD2 identical over 8 bases. After removal of 1 base from V and 5 bases from J, the junction contained 7 bases not matched to a gene. CDR3 length: 15 residues. Germline V CDR1 and CDR2: LGHNA, YSLEER. In DNA form, the CDR3 reads TGCGCCAGCAGCCAAGTAACGAGCGGGAGCAACGAGCAGTACTTC. The encoded protein is CASSQVTSGSNEQYF.

This chain connects TRBV28 to TRBJ1-1; D possibly corresponds to TRBD1 (5 bases). Germline V gene sequence: CDR1 MDHEN, CDR2 SYDVKM. With 6 bases removed from V and 3 bases from J, the gap between germline ends came to 11 bases. The CDR3 sequence is 13 residues long. The CDR3 DNA follows: TGTGCCAGCAGAAGAATAGGGGACACTGAAGCTTTCTTT. It translates to CASRRIGDTEAFF.

The chain is built from TRBV5-6 and TRBJ2-3, with D maybe TRBD1 (5 bases). V lost 0 bases and J 7 bases, leaving 12 bases between the germline ends. Germline V lookup: CDR1 SGHDT, CDR2 YYEEEE. This CDR3 contains 14 residues. CDR3: CASSLEGAPNTQYF. In nucleotides, the CDR3 is TGTGCCAGCAGCTTGGAAGGGGCTCCTAATACGCAGTATTTT.

This clonotype was detected only a few times. This chain joins TRBV7-9 and TRBJ1-1, with unresolved D. The V gene's germline CDR1 is SEHNR and CDR2 FQNEAQ (reference sequence). Deletions cut 1 base from V and 11 bases from J, with 8 bases between. The CDR3 loop spans 11 amino acids. CDR3: CASSLVLEAFF. The DNA of the CDR3 is TGTGCCAGCAGCTTAGTTCTCGAGGCTTTCTTT.

Many counts were recorded for this clonotype. The chain is built from TRBV3-1 and TRBJ1-2; tentative D call: TRBD1 (6 bases). The CDR3 has 13 residues. Germline V CDR1 and CDR2: LGHDT, YNNKEL (reference sequence). V dropped 6 bases and J dropped 2 bases, with 10 bases sitting between them. The CDR3 here is CASSYTGNYGYTF. CDR3 coding DNA: TGTGCCAGCAGTTATACAGGGAACTATGGCTACACCTTC.

This clonotype was picked up a small number of times. The CDR3 region has the DNA TGTGCCAGTAGCCGCGGACAGTTCAATGAAAAACTGTTTTTT. This codes for CASSRGQFNEKLFF. The rearrangement joins TRBV19 to TRBJ1-4; maybe TRBD1 (6 bases). The CDR3 contains 14 residues. Trimming took off 6 bases at V and 5 bases at J, with 13 bases between the two ends. Germline assignment: CDR1 LNHDA and CDR2 SQIVND (reference sequence).

The genes are TRBV2 and TRBJ1-2; possible D gene TRBD1, 5 bases. This CDR3 region has 15 residues. CDR1 and CDR2 (germline): SNHLY, FYNNEI. V lost 2 bases, J lost 4 bases, and 14 bases lay in between. CDR3 DNA: TGTGCCAGCAGTGAAAGGACACTGGATTCCTATGGCTACACCTTC. Protein product: CASSERTLDSYGYTF.

The chain couples TRBV6-5 to TRBJ2-3; TRBD2 matches 8 bases. The CDR3 is made up of 19 amino acids. Germline CDR1 reads MNHEY; CDR2 reads SVGAGI. The trim removed 0 bases at V and 4 bases at J, leaving 15 bases unmatched. CDR3 sequence (DNA): TGTGCCAGCAGTTACTCAGGGAGGGGTAGCGGGGTTAGCGCAGATACGCAGTATTTT. It translates to CASSYSGRGSGVSADTQYF.